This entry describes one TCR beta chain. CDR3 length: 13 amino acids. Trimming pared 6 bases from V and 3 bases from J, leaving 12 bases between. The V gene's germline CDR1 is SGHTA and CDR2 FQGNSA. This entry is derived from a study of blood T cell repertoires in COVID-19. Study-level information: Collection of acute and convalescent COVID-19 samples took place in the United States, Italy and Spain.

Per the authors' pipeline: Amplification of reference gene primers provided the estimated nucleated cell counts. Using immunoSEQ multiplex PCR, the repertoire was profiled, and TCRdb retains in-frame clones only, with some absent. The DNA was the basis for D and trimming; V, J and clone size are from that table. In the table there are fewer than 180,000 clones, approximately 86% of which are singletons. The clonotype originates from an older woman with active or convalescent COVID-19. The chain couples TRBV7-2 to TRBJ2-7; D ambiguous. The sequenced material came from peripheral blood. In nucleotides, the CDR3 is TGTGCCAGCAGAATCGACACCAACTACGAGCAGTACTTC. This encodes CASRIDTNYEQYF.